The 13 T cell receptor beta chains given below trace back to one sample, sequenced in a study of OX40 agonist ivuxolimab in advanced cancers. Clones were sequenced by immunoSEQ multiplex PCR, and TCRdb holds only the in-frame ones, with some missing. The sample lists 95,000 to 150,000 clones, roughly 90% seen once, with around 0.81% in the top ten. The material sequenced was CD4+ or CD8+ T cells sorted from blood, taken in a trial of the OX40 agonist ivuxolimab. All receptors come from an adult with an advanced solid tumor such as melanoma, head and neck, liver or kidney cancer.

J is TRBJ1-1 and V is TRBV7-8; the D is unclear. CDR1 is SGHVS, CDR2 FQNEAQ, per germline. The V gene lost 1 base and the J gene lost 0 bases, with 9 bases spanning the gap. The CDR3 extends over 15 amino acids. In DNA, the CDR3 is TGTGCCAGCAGCTTAGGCGGCAGGATGAACACTGAAGCTTTCTTT. Translation: CASSLGGRMNTEAFF.

The table lists this clone with a count of one. The chain is built from TRBV6-5 and TRBJ2-7, with 9 bases aligning to TRBD2. The germline V gene has CDR1 MNHEY and CDR2 SVGAGI. The CDR3 has 16 residues. Trimming cost V 2 bases and J 1 base; bases outside gene matches: 6. CDR3 bases: TGTGCCAGCAGTTACAGCGCGGGGGGGCAATCCTACGAGCAGTACTTC. Its translation: CASSYSAGGQSYEQYF.

CDR3 nucleotide sequence: TGTGCCTGGAGTGACAGGACTAGCGGGAGGGTATACGAGCAGTACTTC. This codes for CAWSDRTSGRVYEQYF. The V call is TRBV30, the J call TRBJ2-7; 15 bases fit TRBD2. Germline CDR1 and CDR2: GTSNPN and SVGIG (reference sequence). Germline trimming cut 1 base from V and 4 bases from J; bases unmatched to any gene: 5. This CDR3 region has 16 residues.

The chain has TRBV6-5 and TRBJ2-6; no definite D call. Per germline, CDR1 MNHEY and CDR2 SVGAGI. V lost 5 bases to trimming and J lost 0 bases, with 8 bases between them. The CDR3 extends over 15 amino acids. CDR3 sequence: CASSLHHSGANVLTF. In DNA, the CDR3 is TGTGCCAGCAGTCTACACCACTCTGGGGCCAACGTCCTGACTTTC.

The genes are TRBV5-1 and TRBJ2-3; D is possibly TRBD2 (6 bases). CDR3 length equals 15 residues. V lost 0 bases and J 4 bases, leaving 12 bases between the germline ends. Germline V lookup: CDR1 SGHRS, CDR2 YFSETQ. The CDR3 sequence is CASSLVSGSADTQYF. The CDR3 DNA reads as TGCGCCAGCAGCTTGGTGTCCGGGAGCGCAGATACGCAGTATTTT.

The chain couples TRBV18 to TRBJ2-7, with 13 bases matching TRBD2. CDR1 is KGHSH, CDR2 LQKENI, per germline. The J segment lost 5 bases and the V segment lost 3 bases, leaving 4 bases of the junction unmatched. The CDR3 is 15 residues long. CDR3 in amino acids: CASSPPGLAGDEQYF. In DNA form, the CDR3 reads TGTGCCAGCTCACCCCCTGGACTAGCGGGAGACGAGCAGTACTTC.

This rearrangement joins TRBV5-1 to TRBJ2-7, with TRBD2 matching over 7 bases. CDR1 and CDR2 from the germline V gene are SGHRS and YFSETQ. The CDR3 is 14 residues long. V shed 3 bases, J shed 5 bases, and the junction held 8 bases outside the gene matches. The CDR3 bases are TGCGCCAGCAGCTGGCAACCGGGAGGTGACGAGCAGTACTTC. This gives the protein CASSWQPGGDEQYF.

A note on this clone: The same CDR3 arises from other DNA sequences in this sample as well. The chain joins TRBV6-5 to TRBJ1-1; D remains ambiguous. Germline loops: CDR1 MNHEY, CDR2 SVGAGI. V shed 0 bases and J shed 1 base, with 3 bases lying between them. CDR3 length equals 13 residues. The CDR3 region is CASSYSSNTEAFF. The CDR3 coding sequence is TGTGCCAGCAGTTACTCCTCGAACACTGAAGCTTTCTTT.

The gene calls are TRBV18 and TRBJ1-1; TRBD1 agrees at 7 bases. Trimming removed 0 bases from V and 0 bases from J; junction bases left unmatched: 7. Germline assignment: CDR1 KGHSH and CDR2 LQKENI. The CDR3 is 17 amino acids. CDR3: CASSPPITGTVNTEAFF. The CDR3 region has the DNA TGTGCCAGCTCACCACCGATAACCGGGACAGTGAACACTGAAGCTTTCTTT.

This sequence joins TRBV28 and TRBJ1-1; D not resolved. The CDR3 is 11 residues long. The germline V and J ends were trimmed by 8 bases and 6 bases, with 10 bases remaining between them. Germline CDR1 and CDR2: MDHEN and SYDVKM. The CDR3 DNA follows: TGTGCCAGCTTCCGGTGGCCTGAAGCTTTCTTT. It is translated as CASFRWPEAFF.

The V gene is TRBV2, the J gene TRBJ2-2, with D hard to call. Trimming pared 6 bases from V and 5 bases from J, leaving 4 bases between. Germline-derived CDR1 and CDR2 are SNHLY and FYNNEI. The CDR3 runs to 11 residues. This CDR3 reads CASRGTGELFF. The CDR3 region has the DNA TGTGCCAGCAGGGGAACCGGGGAGCTGTTTTTT.

The chain couples TRBV10-3 to TRBJ1-1; D gene ambiguous. The germline V gene encodes CDR1 ENHRY and CDR2 SYGVKD. This CDR3 comprises 16 residues. Trimming removed 0 bases from V and 5 bases from J, with 16 bases in between. This CDR3 is CAISESSGSPRTEAFF. The CDR3 DNA sequence: TGTGCCATCAGTGAGTCTTCGGGGTCACCTAGGACTGAAGCTTTCTTT.

Only a few counts were recorded for this clone. The rearrangement links TRBV6-1 to TRBJ1-4; perhaps TRBD1 as D (5 bases). CDR1 is MNHNS, CDR2 SASEGT, per germline. The CDR3 spans 13 residues. Trimming removed 7 bases from V and 8 bases from J, with 14 bases in between. The CDR3 nucleotides read TGTGCCAGCAATGAGGGGTCTGGGGAAAAACTGTTTTTT. Encoded protein: CASNEGSGEKLFF.